A selection of T cell receptor beta chains follows, all from one sample in a study of regulatory T cells in long-lasting Graves disease. MiXCR, applied by TCRdb to the multiplex PCR reads, yields one record per CDR3 protein. The sample comprises 430,000 or so distinct CDR3 sequences, 21% of which are singletons, and roughly an eighth rests with the top ten. Material: peripheral blood mononuclear cells (PBMCs), obtained when the disease was refractory, from a patient treated with antithyroid drugs. The receptors come from a female donor with Graves disease. Each CDR3 is given with its conserved first and last residue. Fields, in order: D gene, V gene, J gene, clone size, CDR3 protein, CDR3 DNA. D genes are given only for firm matches. Clone size appears in some rows only: once, few, many, or a class for an expanded clone.

TRBD1	TRBV12-3/TRBV12-4	TRBJ2-7	many	CASSDRVVYEQYF	TGTGCCAGCAGTGACAGGGTAGTCTACGAGCAGTACTTC
NA	TRBV6-1	TRBJ1-5	many	CASREIFRDKVRGGGQPQHF	TGTGCCAGCAGGGAAATATTCCGGGATAAAGTCCGGGGGGGCGGTCAGCCCCAGCATTTT
NA	TRBV3-1	TRBJ1-2	many	CASSHRFRLYTF	TGTGCCAGCAGCCACCGATTCCGCCTCTACACCTTC
NA	TRBV14	TRBJ1-1	NA	CASSQVSGKNTEAFF	TGTGCCAGCAGCCAAGTCTCGGGCAAGAACACTGAAGCTTTCTTT
NA	TRBV5-1	TRBJ1-6	many	CASSLDVGESPLHF	TGCGCCAGCAGCTTGGATGTAGGGGAGTCACCCCTCCACTTT
TRBD1	TRBV27	TRBJ2-2	many	CASSRTGTNTGELFF	TGTGCCAGCAGTCGGACAGGGACTAACACCGGGGAGCTGTTTTTT
TRBD2	TRBV28	TRBJ2-1	many	CASPPSGTYNEQFF	TGTGCCAGCCCCCCTAGCGGAACCTACAATGAGCAGTTCTTC
NA	TRBV20-1	TRBJ1-5	NA	CSGRGGNQPQHF	TGCAGTGGCAGGGGAGGCAATCAGCCCCAGCATTTT
NA	TRBV18	TRBJ1-2	NA	CAGSPDSGYGYTF	TGTGCCGGCTCACCAGATTCGGGGTATGGCTACACCTTC
NA	TRBV4-1	TRBJ2-2	few	CASSQNPPGSKDTGELFF	TGCGCCAGCAGCCAAAACCCCCCCGGGTCAAAGGACACCGGGGAGCTGTTTTTT
TRBD2	TRBV2	TRBJ2-3	NA	CASSVPAGGKDTQYF	TGTGCCAGCAGTGTACCAGCGGGAGGAAAAGATACGCAGTATTTT